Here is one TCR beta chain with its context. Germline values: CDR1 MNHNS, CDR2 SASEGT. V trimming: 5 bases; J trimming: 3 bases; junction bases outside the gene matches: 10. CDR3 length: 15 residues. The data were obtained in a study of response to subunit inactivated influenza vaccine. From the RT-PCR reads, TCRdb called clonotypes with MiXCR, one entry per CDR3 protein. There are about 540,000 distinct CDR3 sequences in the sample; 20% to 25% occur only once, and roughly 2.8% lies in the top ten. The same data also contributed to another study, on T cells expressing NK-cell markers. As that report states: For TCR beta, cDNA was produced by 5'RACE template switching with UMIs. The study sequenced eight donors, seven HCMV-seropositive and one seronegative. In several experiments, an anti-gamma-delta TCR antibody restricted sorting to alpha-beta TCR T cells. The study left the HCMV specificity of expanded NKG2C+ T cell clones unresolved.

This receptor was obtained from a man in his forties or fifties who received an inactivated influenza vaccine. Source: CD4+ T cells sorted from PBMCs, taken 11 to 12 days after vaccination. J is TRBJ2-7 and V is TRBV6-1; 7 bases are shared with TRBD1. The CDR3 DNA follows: TGTGCCAGCAGTCCCAAGGTGGGACAGAACTACGAGCAGTACTTC. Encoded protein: CASSPKVGQNYEQYF.